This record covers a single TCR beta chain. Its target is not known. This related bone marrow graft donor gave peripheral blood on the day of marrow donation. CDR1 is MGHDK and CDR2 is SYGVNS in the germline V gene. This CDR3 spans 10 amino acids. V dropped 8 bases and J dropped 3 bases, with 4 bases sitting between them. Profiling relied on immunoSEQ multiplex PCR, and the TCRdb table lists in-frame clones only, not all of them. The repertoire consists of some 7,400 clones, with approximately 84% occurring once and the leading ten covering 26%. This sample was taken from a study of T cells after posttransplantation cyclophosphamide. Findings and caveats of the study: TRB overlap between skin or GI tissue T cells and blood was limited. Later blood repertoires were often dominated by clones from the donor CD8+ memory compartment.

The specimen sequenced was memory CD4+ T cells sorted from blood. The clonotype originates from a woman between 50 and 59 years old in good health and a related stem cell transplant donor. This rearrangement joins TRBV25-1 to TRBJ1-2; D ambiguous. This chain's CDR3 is CASPDYGYTF. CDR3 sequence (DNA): TGTGCCAGCCCGGACTATGGCTACACCTTC.